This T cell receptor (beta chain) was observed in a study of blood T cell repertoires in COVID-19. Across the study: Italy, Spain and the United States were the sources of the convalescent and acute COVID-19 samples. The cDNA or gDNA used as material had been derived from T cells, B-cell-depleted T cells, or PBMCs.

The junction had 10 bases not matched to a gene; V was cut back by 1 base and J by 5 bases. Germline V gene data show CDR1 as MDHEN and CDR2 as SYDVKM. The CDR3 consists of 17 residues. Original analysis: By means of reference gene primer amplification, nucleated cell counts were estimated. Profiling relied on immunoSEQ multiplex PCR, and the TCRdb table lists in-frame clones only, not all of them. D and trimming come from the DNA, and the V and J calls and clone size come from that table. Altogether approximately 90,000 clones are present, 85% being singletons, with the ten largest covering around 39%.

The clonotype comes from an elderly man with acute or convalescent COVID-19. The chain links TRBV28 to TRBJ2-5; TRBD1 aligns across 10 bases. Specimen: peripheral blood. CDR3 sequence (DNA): TGTGCCAGCAGTTTATCGGGACAGGGGCCTAGGAAGGAGACCCAGTACTTC. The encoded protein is CASSLSGQGPRKETQYF. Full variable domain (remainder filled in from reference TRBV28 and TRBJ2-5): DVKVTQSSRYLVKRTGEKVFLECVQDMDHENMFWYRQDPGLGLRLIYFSYDVKMKEKGDIPEGYSVSREKKERFSLILESASTNQTSMYLCASSLSGQGPRKETQYFGPGTRLLVL.